The sequence of this T cell receptor (beta chain) was determined in a study of cytomegalovirus exposure and HLA in healthy donors. Whole-study context: Previous work identified 95 million to 120 million unique TCR beta sequences from 200 million or so T cells. Study conclusions and caveats: An analysis was carried out at a later point. It showed that HLA-associated TCR beta chains were more clonally expanded than equally common non-associated chains.

A multiplex PCR was run with 60 Vbeta primers and 13 Jbeta primers. TCRdb's table, derived via immunoSEQ multiplex PCR, lists solely in-frame clones and lacks some. Of about 69,000 clones listed, approximately 72% are singletons. This CDR3 has 14 residues. V was trimmed by 5 bases and J by 10 bases, leaving 18 bases between them. In germline, CDR1 is SEHNR, CDR2 FQNEAQ (reference sequence). This clone has only one observation. What it binds is unknown. The material sequenced was PBMCs. The sequence derives from a woman in her 30s in good health and CMV-seronegative. This chain connects TRBV7-9 to TRBJ2-1; the D gene is possibly TRBD2 (5 bases). Here the CDR3 DNA reads TGTGCCAGCAGCCCGCACACTCCGGGGAAGGAGCAGTTCTTC. Translated, it gives CASSPHTPGKEQFF.